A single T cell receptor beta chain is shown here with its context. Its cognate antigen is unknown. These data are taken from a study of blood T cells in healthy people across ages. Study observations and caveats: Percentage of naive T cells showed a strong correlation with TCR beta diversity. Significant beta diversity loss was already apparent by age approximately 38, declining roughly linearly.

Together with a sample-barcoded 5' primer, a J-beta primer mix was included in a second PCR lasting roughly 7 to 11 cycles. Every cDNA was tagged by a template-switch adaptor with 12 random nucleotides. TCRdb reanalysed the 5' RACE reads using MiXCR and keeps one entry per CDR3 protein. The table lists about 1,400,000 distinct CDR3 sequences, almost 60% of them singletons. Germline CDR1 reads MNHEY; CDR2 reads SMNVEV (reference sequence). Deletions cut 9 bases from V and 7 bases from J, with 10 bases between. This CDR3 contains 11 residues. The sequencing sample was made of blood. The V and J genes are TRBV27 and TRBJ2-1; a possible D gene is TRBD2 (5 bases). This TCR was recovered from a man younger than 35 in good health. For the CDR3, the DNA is TGTGCCAGTAGGACTGTTAATGAGCAGTTCTTC. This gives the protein CASRTVNEQFF.